This T cell receptor (beta chain) was retrieved from a study of CD8 T cells in ankylosing spondylitis. Deletions cut 6 bases from V and 8 bases from J, with 17 bases between. CDR1 and CDR2 from the germline V gene are SEHNR and FQNEAQ (reference sequence). CDR3 length: 15 residues. In the case of this clonotype: This sequence may be a read error, since a much larger clone differs from it by one base. The CDR3 end shows no conserved phenylalanine or tryptophan, and so a read error is likely.

TCRdb fed the 5' RACE reads into MiXCR, producing one record per CDR3 protein. The profile covers more than 100,000 distinct CDR3 sequences, with more than 9.5% appearing a single time and roughly 4.3% taken by the ten largest. This sequence originates from a female donor with ankylosing spondylitis or in good health (not recorded which). The V call is TRBV7-9, the J call TRBJ1-6; no clear D. The sample comprised blood, either unsorted or a sorted T cell fraction (not recorded which). The CDR3 nucleotides are TGTGCCAGCAGGCACATGGAGCCCCCCCATTCACCCCTCCACTTA. It is translated as CASRHMEPPHSPLHL.